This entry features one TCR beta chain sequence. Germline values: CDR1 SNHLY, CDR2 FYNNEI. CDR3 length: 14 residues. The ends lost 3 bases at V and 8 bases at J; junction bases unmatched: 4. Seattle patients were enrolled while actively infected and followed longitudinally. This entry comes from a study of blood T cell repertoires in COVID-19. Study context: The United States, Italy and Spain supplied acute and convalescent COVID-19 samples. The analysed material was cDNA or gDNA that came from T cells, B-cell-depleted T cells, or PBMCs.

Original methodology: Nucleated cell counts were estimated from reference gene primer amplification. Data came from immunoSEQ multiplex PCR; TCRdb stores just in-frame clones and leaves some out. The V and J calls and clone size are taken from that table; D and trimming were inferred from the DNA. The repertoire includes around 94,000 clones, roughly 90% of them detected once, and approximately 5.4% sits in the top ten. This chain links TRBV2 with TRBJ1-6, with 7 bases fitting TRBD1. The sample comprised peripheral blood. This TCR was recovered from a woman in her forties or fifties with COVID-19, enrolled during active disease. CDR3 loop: CASSDPGGHSPLHF. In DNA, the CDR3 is TGTGCCAGCAGTGACCCAGGGGGACATTCACCCCTCCACTTT. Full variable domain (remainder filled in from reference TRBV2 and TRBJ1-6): EPEVTQTPSHQVTQMGQEVILRCVPISNHLYFYWYRQILGQKVEFLVSFYNNEISEKSEIFDDQFSVERPDGSNFTLKIRSTKLEDSAMYFCASSDPGGHSPLHFGNGTRLTVT.